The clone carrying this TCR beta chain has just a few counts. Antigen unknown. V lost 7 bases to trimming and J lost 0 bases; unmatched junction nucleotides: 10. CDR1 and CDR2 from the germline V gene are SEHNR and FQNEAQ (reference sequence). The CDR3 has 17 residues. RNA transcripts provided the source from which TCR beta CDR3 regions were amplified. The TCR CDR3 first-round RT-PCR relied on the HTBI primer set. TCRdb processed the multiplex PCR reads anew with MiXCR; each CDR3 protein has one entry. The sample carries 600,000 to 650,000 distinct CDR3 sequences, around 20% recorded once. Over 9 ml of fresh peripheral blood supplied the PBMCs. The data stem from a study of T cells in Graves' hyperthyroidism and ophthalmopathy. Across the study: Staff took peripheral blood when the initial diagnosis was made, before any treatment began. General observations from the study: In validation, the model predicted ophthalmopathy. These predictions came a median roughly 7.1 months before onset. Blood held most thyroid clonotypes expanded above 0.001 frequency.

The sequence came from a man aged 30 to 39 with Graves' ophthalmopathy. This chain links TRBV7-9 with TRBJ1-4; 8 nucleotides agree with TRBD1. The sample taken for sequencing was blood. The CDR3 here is CASNAGQGPATNEKLFF. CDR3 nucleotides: TGTGCCAGCAACGCAGGACAGGGACCCGCAACTAATGAAAAACTGTTTTTT.